The entry that follows covers one T cell receptor (beta chain) sequence. What it binds is not known. This sample is drawn from a study of early T cells in non-severe SARS-CoV-2 infection. Turning to the study itself: Sequencing used unsorted whole-blood bulk RNA, so chains lack pairing.

Unique molecular identifiers were attached to individual cDNA molecules. TCRdb passed the 5' RACE reads through MiXCR, listing each CDR3 protein once. The sample includes more than 45,000 distinct CDR3 sequences, around an eighth of them seen just once. General study points: VDJdb matching, biased toward anti-spike CD8 responses, missed private and CD4 specificities.

The sequence was obtained from an adult who was a healthcare worker with PCR-confirmed SARS-CoV-2 infection or an uninfected control (not recorded which). The sequenced sample consisted of whole blood.

The CDR3 nucleotides read TGTGCCACCCAACCCCCCCGGTCCGCCGGGGGCGAGCAGTACTTC. Protein product: CATQPPRSAGGEQYF. This sequence joins TRBV28 and TRBJ2-7, with D possibly being TRBD2 (6 bases). The CDR3 covers 15 residues. The V end was cut by 10 bases, the J end by 6 bases, with 25 bases between. Germline CDR1 is MDHEN and CDR2 is SYDVKM.